This TCR beta chain emerged from a study of cytomegalovirus exposure and HLA in healthy donors. Background on the study: Most donors, about 77% of over 300 genotyped, fell in the Caucasian-associated ancestry cluster.

Use of 60 Vbeta and 13 Jbeta primers characterized the PCR. The data were produced by immunoSEQ multiplex PCR, yet TCRdb's version contains in-frame clones alone and is incomplete. Of over 150,000 clones listed, about four fifths are singletons. Donors likely had unrecorded immune exposures despite being nominally healthy when sampled. The CDR3 spans 15 residues. V was shortened by 2 bases and J by 8 bases, with 16 bases between the two germline ends. Germline V gives CDR1 MGHDK, CDR2 SYGVNS. Study results and limitations: TCR beta chain V- and J-gene trimming was linked, in a later analysis, to a missense variant in DCLRE1C. CMV serostatus alone was available as immune exposure information.

About this clone: The antigen remains undetermined.

The source is a young man in good health and CMV-seronegative. This chain connects TRBV25-1 to TRBJ2-1, with a tentative D call TRBD2 (6 bases). Sequencing was done on a sample of PBMCs. The CDR3 nucleotides read TGTGCCAGCAGTGAACGACGGGGGAAGAGAGATGAGCAGTTCTTC. It specifies CASSERRGKRDEQFF.